This is a list of T cell receptor beta chains from one sample in a study of blood T cell repertoires in COVID-19. The protocol was immunoSEQ multiplex PCR, while the TCRdb copy is restricted to in-frame clones and leaves out a portion. The repertoire includes fewer than 60,000 clones, about 82% of them detected once, and around 23% sits in the top ten. Sequenced input: peripheral blood. Receptors originate from an elderly woman with acute or convalescent COVID-19. CDR3s include the opening cysteine and the closing phenylalanine or tryptophan. A D gene is named only where the DNA matches it firmly. Clone size is shown for a subset of rows, as once, few, many or a class of expanded clone.

d_call cdr3_length j_call clone_size v_call cdr3_nt cdr3_aa
TRBD1 14 TRBJ1-2 few TRBV29-1 TGCAGCGTTGCCCCCGGGACAGGGGTCTATGGCTACACCTTC CSVAPGTGVYGYTF
TRBD1 16 TRBJ2-3 . TRBV4-2 TGTGCCAGCAGCCAACATTCGGGACAGCAGACAGATACGCAGTATTTT CASSQHSGQQTDTQYF
TRBD2 15 TRBJ2-3 . TRBV27 TGTGCCAGCAGTTCAGCGGGAGGGCCTATAGATACGCAGTATTTT CASSSAGGPIDTQYF
. 14 TRBJ2-2 . TRBV11-3 TGTGCCAGCAGCTTAGGGCTGTACACCGGGGAGCTGTTTTTT CASSLGLYTGELFF
. 16 TRBJ1-4 . TRBV27 TGTGCCAACGATAGCGACGTGAGGGCAACTAATGAAAAACTGTTTTTT CANDSDVRATNEKLFF
. 15 TRBJ1-2 . TRBV5-4 TGTGCCAGCAGCTTGGCTAAACAGGGTCACTATGGCTACACCTTC CASSLAKQGHYGYTF
. 15 TRBJ2-5 . TRBV24-1 TGTGCCACCAGTGATTCGACTAGGATGGGAGAGACCCAGTACTTC CATSDSTRMGETQYF
TRBD2 16 TRBJ2-5 . TRBV9 TGTGCCAGCACCCGAGGGGGTAGCGGGAGTGTGGAGACCCAGTACTTC CASTRGGSGSVETQYF
. 13 TRBJ2-1 . TRBV29-1 TGCAGCGGGGCAAGGGGTAAGGGCAATGAGCAGTTCTTC CSGARGKGNEQFF
. 15 TRBJ2-1 . TRBV11-2 TGTGCCAGCAGCTTAGAAGCCTACCCCTACAATGAGCAGTTCTTC CASSLEAYPYNEQFF
TRBD1 14 TRBJ1-1 . TRBV18 TGTGCCAGCTCCAAGGACAGGGGAGGCACTGAAGCTTTCTTT CASSKDRGGTEAFF
. 14 TRBJ1-1 . TRBV9 TGTGCCAGCAGCGTCGGGGAAACTAACACTGAAGCTTTCTTT CASSVGETNTEAFF
TRBD2 15 TRBJ2-4 . TRBV25-1 TGTGCCAGCAGTGTTGGGGGGGGGTCTTGGAACATTCAGTACTTC CASSVGGGSWNIQYF
. 13 TRBJ1-6 few TRBV3-1/TRBV3-2 TGTGCCAGCAGCCCCTTCCGGAGTTCACCCCTCCACTTT CASSPFRSSPLHF
TRBD1 14 TRBJ1-4 once TRBV28 TGTGCCAGCAGAGCCGGGACAGGGCGTGAAAAACTGTTTTTT CASRAGTGREKLFF
. 16 TRBJ2-5 few TRBV6-1 TGTGCCAGCAGTCAAGTCGTAGGGGCCGTAGAAGAGACCCAGTACTTC CASSQVVGAVEETQYF
. 15 TRBJ1-1 . TRBV5-1 TGCGCCAGCAGCGGTACAGGGTGGGAAGGCACTGAAGCTTTCTTT CASSGTGWEGTEAFF
. 14 TRBJ1-2 . TRBV5-1 TGCGCCAGCAGCTTGGCCCGGGTGGCGGATGGCTACACCTTC CASSLARVADGYTF
. 13 TRBJ2-1 . TRBV28 TGTGCCAGCAGTGAGACTGATTACAATGAGCAGTTCTTC CASSETDYNEQFF
TRBD2 16 TRBJ2-1 . TRBV11-3 TGTGCCAGCAGCTTAGAAGGGACTAGCGGGAGCGGTGAGCAGTTCTTC CASSLEGTSGSGEQFF
. 17 TRBJ2-5 . TRBV21-1 TGTGCCAGCAGCACGACGAGGACTAGCGGGAGGGGCAAGACCCAGTACTTC CASSTTRTSGRGKTQYF
. 16 TRBJ2-2 . TRBV5-4 TGTGCCTCTAACCGGGGTTCGGGACAGAACACCGGGGAGCTGTTTTTT CASNRGSGQNTGELFF
TRBD1 16 TRBJ1-1 once TRBV7-2 TGTGCCAGCAGCTCGCGCCCCGCAACAGGGGGCACTGAAGCTTTCTTT CASSSRPATGGTEAFF
. 14 TRBJ1-1 . TRBV4-1 TGCGCCAGCAGCCAAGAGGGAGTGGGGACTGAAGCTTTCTTT CASSQEGVGTEAFF
. 16 TRBJ1-1 . TRBV5-1 TGCGCCAGCAGCTTCGACGGGGTTTACTTGAACACTGAAGCTTTCTTT CASSFDGVYLNTEAFF
. 13 TRBJ1-1 . TRBV3-1/TRBV3-2 TGTGCCAGCAGCCAAAACCGCAGGGCCGAAGCTTTCTTT CASSQNRRAEAFF
TRBD2 16 TRBJ2-2 . TRBV5-4 TGTGCCAGCAGCCTGGGAGGGATAGAGAACACCGGGGAGCTGTTTTTT CASSLGGIENTGELFF
TRBD2 17 TRBJ2-3 . TRBV7-9 TGTGCCAGCAGCGCCTCCCTGGCGGGGGGGAGCACAGATACGCAGTATTTT CASSASLAGGSTDTQYF
. 11 TRBJ1-1 . TRBV2 TGTGCCAGCACCGTGAACACTGAAGCTTTCTTT CASTVNTEAFF
TRBD1 14 TRBJ1-1 . TRBV6-5 TGTGCCAGCAGACAGGGGGCGCGGGAGACTGAAGCTTTCTTT CASRQGARETEAFF
. 16 TRBJ2-2 . TRBV18 TGTGCCAGCTCACCACTGACAGGTTCGAACACCGGGGAGCTGTTTTTT CASSPLTGSNTGELFF
TRBD2 13 TRBJ2-3 . TRBV2 TGTGCCAGCAGTGAAAGCGGGAGGCATACGCAGTATTTT CASSESGRHTQYF
. 14 TRBJ2-3 . TRBV27 TGTGCCAGCAGCGGAGGTACCCGCACAGATACGCAGTATTTT CASSGGTRTDTQYF
TRBD1 15 TRBJ2-7 . TRBV19 TGTGCCAGTAGTCCGATGGGGGACAGGGCCTACGAGCAGTACTTC CASSPMGDRAYEQYF
. 14 TRBJ1-2 . TRBV6-4 TGTGCCAGCAGTGACTCGGCAGGCCGCTATGGCTACACCTTC CASSDSAGRYGYTF
TRBD2 15 TRBJ2-1 . TRBV13 TGTGCCAGCAGCGACGGACTAGCAGAATACAATGAGCAGTTCTTC CASSDGLAEYNEQFF
. 14 TRBJ2-2 once TRBV5-1 TGCGCCAGCAGGGAGGGGGCGGACACCGGGGAGCTGTTTTTT CASREGADTGELFF
. 11 TRBJ2-1 . TRBV20-1 TGCAGTGCTATATTCCTAGCTCAGCAGTTCTTC CSAIFLAQQFF
. 17 TRBJ1-4 . TRBV9 TGTGCCAGCAGCCCGCTGACAGACCTCACAACTAATGAAAAACTGTTTTTT CASSPLTDLTTNEKLFF
. 14 TRBJ1-1 . TRBV11-3 TGTGCCAGCAGTATCGGGTCTCTGAACACTGAAGCTTTCTTT CASSIGSLNTEAFF
TRBD2 16 TRBJ2-5 . TRBV5-6 TGTGCCAGCAGCGCCTCTAGCGGGAGGTTTCGGGAGACCCAGTACTTC CASSASSGRFRETQYF
TRBD2 16 TRBJ2-1 . TRBV18 TGTGCCAGCTCGCCCAAACTAGCGGGGGGCGAGAATGAGCAGTTCTTC CASSPKLAGGENEQFF
TRBD2 14 TRBJ2-3 . TRBV7-2 TGTGCCAGCAGCCTGGGACTAGGAGGCAATACGCAGTATTTT CASSLGLGGNTQYF
. 12 TRBJ1-3 . TRBV7-8 TGTGCCAGCAGCCCCGGGGGAAACACCATATATTTT CASSPGGNTIYF
TRBD1 16 TRBJ1-5 . TRBV19 TGTGCCAGTAGTACCCCCGGGACAGGGGGCCATCAGCCCCAGCATTTT CASSTPGTGGHQPQHF
. 13 TRBJ2-2 . TRBV12-3/TRBV12-4 TGTGCCAGCAGTTGGGACACCACCGGGGAGCTGTTTTTT CASSWDTTGELFF
. 16 TRBJ1-3 . TRBV19 TGTGCCAGTAGTACTATTCAGGGTCCCTCTGGAAACACCATATATTTT CASSTIQGPSGNTIYF
TRBD1 15 TRBJ1-6 . TRBV7-9 TGTGCCAGCAGCCTTAGGGGACAGGGGAGAGCACCCCTCCACTTT CASSLRGQGRAPLHF
TRBD1 15 TRBJ1-3 . TRBV20-1 TGCAGTGCTAGTCTAGGACAGGGGACTGGAAACACCATATATTTT CSASLGQGTGNTIYF
. 16 TRBJ1-2 . TRBV6-1 TGTGCCAGCAGTGAAGCGCTCGGGTCCCGGCGGAAGGGCTACACCTTC CASSEALGSRRKGYTF
. 12 TRBJ1-2 . TRBV12-3/TRBV12-4 TGTGCCAGCAGTTTAAGCAACTATGGCTACACCTTC CASSLSNYGYTF
. 13 TRBJ2-1 . TRBV11-3 TGTGCCAGCAGCTTGGATCCCGGGAATGAGCAGTTCTTC CASSLDPGNEQFF
. 14 TRBJ2-7 . TRBV28 TGTGCCAGCACCACCCCCCGGGGAAACTACGAGCAGTACTTC CASTTPRGNYEQYF